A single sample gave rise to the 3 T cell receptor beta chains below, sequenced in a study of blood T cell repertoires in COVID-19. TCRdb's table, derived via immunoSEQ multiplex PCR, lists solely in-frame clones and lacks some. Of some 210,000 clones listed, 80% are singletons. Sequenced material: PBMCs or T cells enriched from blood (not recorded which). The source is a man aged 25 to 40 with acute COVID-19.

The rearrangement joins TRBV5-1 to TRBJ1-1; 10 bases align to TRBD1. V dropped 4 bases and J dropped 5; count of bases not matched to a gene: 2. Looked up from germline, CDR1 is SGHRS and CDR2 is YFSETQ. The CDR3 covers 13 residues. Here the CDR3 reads CASSGQGGTEAFF. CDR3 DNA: TGCGCCAGCAGCGGACAGGGGGGAACTGAAGCTTTCTTT.

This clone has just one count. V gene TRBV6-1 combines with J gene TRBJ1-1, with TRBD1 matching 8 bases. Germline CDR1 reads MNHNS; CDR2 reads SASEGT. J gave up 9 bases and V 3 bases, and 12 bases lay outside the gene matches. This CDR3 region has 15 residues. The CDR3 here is CASSDDPPGQGKAFF. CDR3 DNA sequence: TGTGCCAGCAGTGACGATCCACCCGGACAGGGTAAAGCTTTCTTT.

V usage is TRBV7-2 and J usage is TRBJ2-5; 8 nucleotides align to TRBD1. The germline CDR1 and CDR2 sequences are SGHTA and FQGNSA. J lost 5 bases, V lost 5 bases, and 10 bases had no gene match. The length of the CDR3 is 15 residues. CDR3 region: CASSPYQGAEETQYF. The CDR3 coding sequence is TGTGCCAGCAGCCCTTACCAGGGGGCCGAGGAGACCCAGTACTTC.